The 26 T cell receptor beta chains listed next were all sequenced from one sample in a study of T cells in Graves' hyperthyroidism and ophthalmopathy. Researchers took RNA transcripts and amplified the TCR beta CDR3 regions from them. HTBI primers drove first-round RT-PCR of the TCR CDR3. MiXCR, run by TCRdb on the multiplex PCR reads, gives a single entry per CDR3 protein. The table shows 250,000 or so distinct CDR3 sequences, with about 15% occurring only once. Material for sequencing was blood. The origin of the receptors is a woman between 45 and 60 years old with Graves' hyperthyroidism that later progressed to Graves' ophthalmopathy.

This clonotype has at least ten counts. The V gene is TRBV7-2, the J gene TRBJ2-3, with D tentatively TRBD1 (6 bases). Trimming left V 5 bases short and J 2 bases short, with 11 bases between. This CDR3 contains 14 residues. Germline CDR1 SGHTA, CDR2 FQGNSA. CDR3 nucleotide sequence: TGTGCCAGCAGCCCCTGGACAGACACAGATACGCAGTATTTT. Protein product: CASSPWTDTDTQYF.

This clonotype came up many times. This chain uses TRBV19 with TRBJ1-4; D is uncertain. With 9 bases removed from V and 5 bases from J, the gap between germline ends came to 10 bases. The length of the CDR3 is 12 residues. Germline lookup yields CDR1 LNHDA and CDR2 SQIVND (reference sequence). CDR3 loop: CASGVGNEKLFF. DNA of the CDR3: TGTGCCAGCGGAGTGGGAAATGAAAAACTGTTTTTT.

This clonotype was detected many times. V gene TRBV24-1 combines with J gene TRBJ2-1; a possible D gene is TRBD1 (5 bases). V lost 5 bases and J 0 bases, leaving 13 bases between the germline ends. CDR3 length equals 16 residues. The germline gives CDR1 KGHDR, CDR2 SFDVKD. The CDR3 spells CATSGLADSSYNEQFF. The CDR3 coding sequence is TGTGCCACCAGTGGCTTAGCTGACAGCTCCTACAATGAGCAGTTCTTC.

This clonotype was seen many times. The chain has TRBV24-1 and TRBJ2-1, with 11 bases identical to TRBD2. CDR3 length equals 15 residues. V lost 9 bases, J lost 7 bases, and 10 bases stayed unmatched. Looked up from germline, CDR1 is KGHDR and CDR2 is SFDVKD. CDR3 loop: CATVGTSGRLNEQFF. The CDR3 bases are TGTGCCACCGTCGGTACTAGCGGGAGATTAAATGAGCAGTTCTTC.

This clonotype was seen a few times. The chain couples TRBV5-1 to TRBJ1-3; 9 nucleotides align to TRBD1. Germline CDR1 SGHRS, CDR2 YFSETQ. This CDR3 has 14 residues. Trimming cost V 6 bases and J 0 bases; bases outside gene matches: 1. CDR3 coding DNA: TGCGCCAGCAAGGGACAGGGCTCTGGAAACACCATATATTTT. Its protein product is CASKGQGSGNTIYF. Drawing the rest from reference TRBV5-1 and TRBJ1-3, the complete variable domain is KAGVTQTPRYLIKTRGQQVTLSCSPISGHRSVSWYQQTPGQGLQFLFEYFSETQRNKGNFPGRFSGRQFSNSRSEMNVSTLELGDSALYLCASKGQGSGNTIYFGEGSWLTVV.

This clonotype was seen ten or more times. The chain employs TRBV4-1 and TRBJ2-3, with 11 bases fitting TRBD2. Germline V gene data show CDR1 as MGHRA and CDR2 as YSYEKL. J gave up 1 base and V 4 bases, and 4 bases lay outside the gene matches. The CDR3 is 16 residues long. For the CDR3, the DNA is TGCGCCAGCAGCCGGTCGGGACTAGCGGGCACAGATACGCAGTATTTT. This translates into CASSRSGLAGTDTQYF.

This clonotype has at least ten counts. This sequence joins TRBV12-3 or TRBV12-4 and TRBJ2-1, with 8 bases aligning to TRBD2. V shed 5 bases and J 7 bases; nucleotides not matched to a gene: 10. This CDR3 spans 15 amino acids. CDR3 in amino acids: CASSQQGGRLNEQFF. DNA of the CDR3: TGTGCCAGCAGTCAGCAGGGCGGGAGGTTAAATGAGCAGTTCTTC.

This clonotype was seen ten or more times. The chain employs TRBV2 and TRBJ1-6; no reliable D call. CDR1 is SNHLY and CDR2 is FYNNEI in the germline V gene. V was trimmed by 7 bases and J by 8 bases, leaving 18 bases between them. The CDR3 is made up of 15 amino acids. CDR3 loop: CASNGEGFQYSPLHF. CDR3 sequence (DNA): TGTGCCAGCAACGGGGAGGGATTTCAATATTCACCCCTCCACTTT.

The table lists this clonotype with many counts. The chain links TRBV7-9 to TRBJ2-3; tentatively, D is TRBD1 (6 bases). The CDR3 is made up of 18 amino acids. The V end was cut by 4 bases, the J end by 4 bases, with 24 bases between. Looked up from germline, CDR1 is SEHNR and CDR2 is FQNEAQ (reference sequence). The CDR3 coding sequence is TGTGCCAGCAGCTCCAACTGGGGGACAAAGGGGTACGCAGATACGCAGTATTTT. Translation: CASSSNWGTKGYADTQYF.

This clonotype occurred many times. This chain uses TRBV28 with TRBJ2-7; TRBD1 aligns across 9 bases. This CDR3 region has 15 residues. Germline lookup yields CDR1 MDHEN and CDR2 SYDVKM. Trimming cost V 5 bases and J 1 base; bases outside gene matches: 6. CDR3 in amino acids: CASSRPGTGSYEQYF. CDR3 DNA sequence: TGTGCCAGCAGTCGCCCCGGGACAGGGTCCTACGAGCAGTACTTC.

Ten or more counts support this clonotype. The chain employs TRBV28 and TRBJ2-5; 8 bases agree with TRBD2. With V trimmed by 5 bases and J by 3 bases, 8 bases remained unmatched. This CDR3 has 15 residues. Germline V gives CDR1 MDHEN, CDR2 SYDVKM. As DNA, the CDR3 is TGTGCCAGCAGTCCCCGGGGTAGCGGGGAAGAGACCCAGTACTTC. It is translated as CASSPRGSGEETQYF.

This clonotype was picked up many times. CDR3 bases: TGTGCCAGCAGCTGGCAGAGCGGGAGCGGAGATACGCAGTATTTT. This sequence encodes CASSWQSGSGDTQYF. The J gene is TRBJ2-3, the V gene TRBV7-2; TRBD2 matches at 8 bases. The germline gives CDR1 SGHTA, CDR2 FQGNSA. The CDR3 length is 15 residues. Trimming cost V 4 bases and J 5 bases; bases outside gene matches: 8.

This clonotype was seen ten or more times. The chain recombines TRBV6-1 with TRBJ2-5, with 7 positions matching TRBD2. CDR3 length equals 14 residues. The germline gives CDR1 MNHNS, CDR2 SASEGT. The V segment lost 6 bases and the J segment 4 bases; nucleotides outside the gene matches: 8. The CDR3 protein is CASSRDGRRETQYF. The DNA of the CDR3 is TGTGCCAGCAGCAGGGACGGGAGGAGAGAGACCCAGTACTTC.

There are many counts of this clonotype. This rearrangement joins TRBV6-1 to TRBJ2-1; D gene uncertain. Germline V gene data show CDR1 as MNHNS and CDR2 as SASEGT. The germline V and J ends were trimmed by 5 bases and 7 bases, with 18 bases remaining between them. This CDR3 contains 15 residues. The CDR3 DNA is TGTGCCAGCAGTAGCATTGGGGTAGGCCCTAATGAGCAGTTCTTC. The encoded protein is CASSSIGVGPNEQFF.

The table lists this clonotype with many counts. For the CDR3, the DNA is TGTGCCAGCAGCTTAGACCAAGGGGCAGATACGCAGTATTTT. It translates to CASSLDQGADTQYF. The V gene is TRBV7-2, the J gene TRBJ2-3; TRBD1 is a possible D gene (5 bases). Germline CDR1 SGHTA, CDR2 FQGNSA. The CDR3 has 14 amino acids. V was clipped by 1 base and J by 4 bases, with 9 bases between them.

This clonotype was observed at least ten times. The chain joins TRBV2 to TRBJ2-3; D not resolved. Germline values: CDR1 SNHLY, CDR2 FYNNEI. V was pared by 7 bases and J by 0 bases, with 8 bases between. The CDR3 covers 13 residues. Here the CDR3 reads CASTTKSTDTQYF. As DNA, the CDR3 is TGTGCCAGCACCACAAAAAGCACAGATACGCAGTATTTT.

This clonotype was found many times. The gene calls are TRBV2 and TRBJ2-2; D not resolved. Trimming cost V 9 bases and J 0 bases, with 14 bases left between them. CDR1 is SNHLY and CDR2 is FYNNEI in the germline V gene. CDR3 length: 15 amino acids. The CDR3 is CASQRALANTGELFF. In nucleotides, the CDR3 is TGTGCCAGTCAGAGAGCCCTTGCGAACACCGGGGAGCTGTTTTTT.

CDR3 DNA sequence: TGTGCCAGCTTTCACCGGGACAGGGGGAACAATGAGCGTTTCTTC. Its protein is CASFHRDRGNNERFF. This chain links TRBV6-1 with TRBJ2-1; the match to TRBD1 covers 11 bases. Per the germline V gene, CDR1 is MNHNS and CDR2 is SASEGT. The CDR3 length is 15 residues. V was pared by 8 bases and J by 16 bases, with 19 bases of the junction left unmatched.

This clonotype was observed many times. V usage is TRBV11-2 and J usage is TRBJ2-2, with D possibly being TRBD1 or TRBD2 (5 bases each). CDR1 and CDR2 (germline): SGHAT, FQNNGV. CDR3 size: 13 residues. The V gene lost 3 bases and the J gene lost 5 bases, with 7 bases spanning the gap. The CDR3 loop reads CASSLGETGELFF. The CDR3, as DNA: TGTGCCAGCAGCTTGGGGGAAACCGGGGAGCTGTTTTTT.

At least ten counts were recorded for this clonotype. The CDR3 DNA sequence: TGTGCCAGCAGTTACCGGACATCCTACGAGCAGTACTTC. It translates to CASSYRTSYEQYF. This sequence joins TRBV6-6 and TRBJ2-7, with a tentative D call TRBD1 (5 bases). The ends were cut back, 2 bases at V and 1 base at J, with 6 bases in the middle. From germline, CDR1 is MNHNY and CDR2 SVGAGI (reference sequence). This CDR3 comprises 13 residues.

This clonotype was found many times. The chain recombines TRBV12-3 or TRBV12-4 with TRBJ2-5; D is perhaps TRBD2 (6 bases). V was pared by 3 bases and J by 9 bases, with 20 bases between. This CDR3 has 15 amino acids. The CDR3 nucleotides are TGTGCCAGCAGTTTTAGAGTCGGGAGTGTAGGGGCCCAGTACTTC. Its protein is CASSFRVGSVGAQYF.

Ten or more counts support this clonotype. Here the CDR3 DNA reads TGTGCCAGCAGCTTGAGTTTCGGACAGGGTCCCAAGAGCTCCTACAATGAGCAGTTCTTC. It codes for CASSLSFGQGPKSSYNEQFF. The chain has TRBV7-9 and TRBJ2-1; 8 bases align to TRBD1. The CDR3 runs 20 residues. The germline gives CDR1 SEHNR, CDR2 FQNEAQ (reference sequence). V shed 3 bases, J shed 0 bases, and the junction held 16 bases outside the gene matches.

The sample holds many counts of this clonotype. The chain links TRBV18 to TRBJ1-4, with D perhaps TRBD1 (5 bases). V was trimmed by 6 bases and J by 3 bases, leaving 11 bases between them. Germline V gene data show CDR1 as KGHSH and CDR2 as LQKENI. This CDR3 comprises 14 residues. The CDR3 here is CASSRGDSNEKLFF. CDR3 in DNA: TGTGCCAGCTCGCGAGGGGATTCTAATGAAAAACTGTTTTTT.

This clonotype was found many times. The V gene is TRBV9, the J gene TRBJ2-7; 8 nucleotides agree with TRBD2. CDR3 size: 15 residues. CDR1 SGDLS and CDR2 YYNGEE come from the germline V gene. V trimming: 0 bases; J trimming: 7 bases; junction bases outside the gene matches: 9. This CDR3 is CASSVDSDGLAEQYF. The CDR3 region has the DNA TGTGCCAGCAGCGTAGACTCCGATGGACTAGCAGAGCAGTACTTC.

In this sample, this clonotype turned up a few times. The CDR3 spells CASSFGTTLRRNTEAFF. CDR3 DNA sequence: TGTGCCAGCAGCTTCGGGACAACCTTAAGGCGGAACACTGAAGCTTTCTTT. The chain uses TRBV5-4 and TRBJ1-1; D may be TRBD1 (6 bases). CDR3 size: 17 residues. The germline V gene encodes CDR1 SGHNT and CDR2 YYREEE (reference sequence). V shed 2 bases and J shed 1 base, with 18 bases lying between them.

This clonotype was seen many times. CDR3 in amino acids: CASSPAPGIYEQYF. The CDR3 DNA follows: TGTGCCAGCAGCCCAGCCCCGGGGATCTACGAGCAGTACTTC. The gene calls are TRBV14 and TRBJ2-7, with D maybe TRBD2 (5 bases). Looked up from germline, CDR1 is SGHDN and CDR2 is FVKESK. V was trimmed by 4 bases and J by 3 bases, leaving 13 bases between them. The CDR3 is made up of 14 amino acids.